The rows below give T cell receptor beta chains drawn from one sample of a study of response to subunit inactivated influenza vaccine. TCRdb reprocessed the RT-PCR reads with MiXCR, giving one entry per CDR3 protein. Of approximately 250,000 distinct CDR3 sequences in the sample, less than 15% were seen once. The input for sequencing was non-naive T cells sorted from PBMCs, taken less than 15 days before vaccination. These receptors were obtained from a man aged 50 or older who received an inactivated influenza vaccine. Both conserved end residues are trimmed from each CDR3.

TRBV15	ATSRDPSSNQPQH
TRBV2	ASSNLADANTGELF
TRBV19	ASSIRQGLWYNEQF
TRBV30	AWSEVTGGELF
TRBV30	AWSVHGGGNIQY
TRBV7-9	ASSGPYTHSGANVLT
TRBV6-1	ASSEQPTETYGYT
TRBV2	ASKRRVGGGDTQY
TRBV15	ATSRGVGAGQPQH
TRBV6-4	ASAGEWYTGELF
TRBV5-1	ASSPRQGGADTQY
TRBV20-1	SVSRTGTLETQY
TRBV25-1	ASSGRPGTGTYGYT
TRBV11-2	ASSLGPQGYEQY
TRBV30	AWRALGGGDEKLF
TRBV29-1	SVQGRYTEAF
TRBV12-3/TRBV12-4	ASSTGNEKLF
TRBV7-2	ASSAPGTKNIQY
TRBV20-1	SATGTNTGELF
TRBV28	ASSPPIKRVNTEAF
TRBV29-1	SVQSAFSGNTIY
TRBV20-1	SASGTSGSNEQF
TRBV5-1	ASRLGFNTEAF
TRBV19	ASSRRTAGYEQY
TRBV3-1	ASSPGTGSPTWGYT
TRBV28	ASSFTGREQY